Listed below are T cell receptor beta chains from one sample, sequenced in a study of cytomegalovirus exposure and HLA in healthy donors. TCRdb's copy holds only in-frame clones and misses some; the assay was immunoSEQ multiplex PCR. The sample carries fewer than 200,000 clones, about 81% recorded once. Sample: PBMCs. All receptors come from a woman between 45 and 60 years old in good health and CMV-seropositive. Each CDR3 is given with its conserved first and last residue. A D gene is named only where the DNA matches it firmly. The size field is filled for only some rows; it gives once, few, many or a size class.

j_gene | v_gene | abundance | d_gene | CDR3aa | CDR3nt
TRBJ2-7 | TRBV6-5 | few | TRBD1 | CASRGTGRVGQYF | TGTGCCAGCAGGGGGACAGGTCGGGTCGGGCAGTACTTC
TRBJ1-1 | TRBV6-5 | NA | NA | CASSYGLPNTEAFF | TGTGCCAGCAGTTATGGGCTTCCGAACACTGAAGCTTTCTTT
TRBJ1-4 | TRBV15 | NA | TRBD1 | CATSRDIKGAGEKLFF | TGTGCCACCAGCAGAGATATAAAGGGGGCCGGGGAAAAACTGTTTTTT
TRBJ2-3 | TRBV10-3 | few | TRBD2 | CAISRLAQKGTDTQYF | TGTGCCATCAGCCGACTAGCGCAAAAGGGCACAGATACGCAGTATTTT
TRBJ1-2 | TRBV5-6 | NA | NA | CASSFLIGADGYTF | TGTGCCAGCAGCTTTTTAATAGGGGCTGATGGCTACACCTTC
TRBJ2-7 | TRBV6-5 | NA | NA | CASTHGGKGSYEQYF | TGTGCCAGCACTCACGGCGGGAAAGGGTCCTACGAGCAGTACTTC
TRBJ1-2 | TRBV2 | NA | NA | CASSVTQGLSYGYTF | TGTGCCAGCAGCGTCACCCAGGGTTTAAGCTATGGCTACACCTTC
TRBJ2-1 | TRBV11-3 | few | NA | CASSLDSGDNEQFF | TGTGCCAGCAGCTTAGATAGCGGAGACAATGAGCAGTTCTTC
TRBJ1-2 | TRBV5-4 | NA | TRBD1 | CASSSRTGDFGDGYTF | TGTGCCAGCAGCTCACGGACAGGGGACTTCGGGGATGGCTACACCTTC
TRBJ1-1 | TRBV11-1 | few | NA | CTTKRDIMNTEAFF | TGTACTACCAAACGGGACATCATGAACACTGAAGCTTTCTTT
TRBJ2-5 | TRBV25-1 | NA | NA | CASSEWDNQETQYF | TGTGCCAGCAGTGAATGGGACAATCAAGAGACCCAGTACTTC
TRBJ2-1 | TRBV25-1 | NA | NA | CASSGPGTLYNEQFF | TGTGCCAGCAGTGGGCCCGGGACACTTTACAATGAGCAGTTCTTC
TRBJ2-2 | TRBV5-1 | NA | TRBD1 | CASSQAAGGASGELFF | TGCGCCAGCAGCCAGGCTGCAGGGGGCGCATCCGGGGAGCTGTTTTTT
TRBJ1-1 | TRBV18 | NA | NA | CASSPQQGGTEAFF | TGTGCCAGCTCACCACAACAGGGTGGCACTGAAGCTTTCTTT
TRBJ2-7 | TRBV6-1 | NA | NA | CASSDPRRASYEQYF | TGTGCCAGCAGTGACCCGAGGCGGGCTTCCTACGAGCAGTACTTC
TRBJ2-5 | TRBV18 | NA | NA | CASSPPSGETQYF | TGTGCCAGCTCACCACCGAGCGGAGAGACCCAGTACTTC
TRBJ2-3 | TRBV4-2 | once | NA | CASSQIGWDTQYF | TGTGCCAGCAGCCAAATCGGGTGGGATACGCAGTATTTT
TRBJ1-1 | TRBV5-1 | NA | TRBD1 | CASSAGTGLAFF | TGCGCCAGCAGCGCCGGGACAGGGTTGGCTTTCTTT
TRBJ2-7 | TRBV6-5 | NA | NA | CASSYSGSSYEQYF | TGTGCCAGCAGTTACTCGGGCAGCTCCTACGAGCAGTACTTC
TRBJ2-1 | TRBV18 | few | TRBD1 | CASSPRQGKDNEQFF | TGTGCCAGCTCACCACGACAGGGTAAGGACAATGAGCAGTTCTTC
TRBJ2-1 | TRBV14 | NA | NA | CASSQVGEQFF | TGTGCCAGCAGCCAGGTCGGTGAGCAGTTCTTC
TRBJ2-2 | TRBV9 | NA | TRBD2 | CASNAGGPGELFF | TGTGCCAGCAATGCGGGGGGCCCCGGGGAGCTGTTTTTT
TRBJ2-7 | TRBV5-4 | NA | TRBD1 | CASAIGTGGSYEQYF | TGTGCCAGCGCAATAGGGACAGGGGGCTCCTACGAGCAGTACTTC
TRBJ1-2 | TRBV5-1 | NA | TRBD1 | CASSLIQGDDGYTF | TGCGCCAGCAGCTTGATCCAGGGGGACGATGGCTACACCTTC
TRBJ2-7 | TRBV4-1 | NA | TRBD1 | CASSQSDRGGRYEQYF | TGCGCCAGCAGCCAGTCTGACAGGGGAGGAAGGTACGAGCAGTACTTC
TRBJ1-1 | TRBV5-1 | NA | TRBD1 | CASSRRTGDAEAFF | TGCGCCAGCAGTCGCCGGACAGGGGACGCTGAAGCTTTCTTT
TRBJ1-4 | TRBV2 | once | NA | CASSEAAGLGEKLFF | TGTGCCAGCAGTGAAGCGGCAGGTTTGGGTGAAAAACTGTTTTTT
TRBJ1-3 | TRBV7-9 | once | NA | CASSFTPAGSGNTIYF | TGTGCCAGCAGCTTTACCCCGGCAGGGTCCGGAAACACCATATATTTT
TRBJ1-2 | TRBV5-4 | NA | TRBD1 | CASSLGQGAFDGYTF | TGTGCCAGCAGCTTGGGGCAGGGGGCTTTCGATGGCTACACCTTC
TRBJ2-4 | TRBV10-3 | NA | TRBD2 | CATLPGLAGGIQYF | TGTGCCACCCTACCGGGACTAGCGGGGGGGATTCAGTACTTC
TRBJ1-5 | TRBV18 | NA | NA | CASSDTSNQPQHF | TGTGCCAGCTCAGACACTAGCAATCAGCCCCAGCATTTT
TRBJ2-3 | TRBV5-5 | few | TRBD2 | CASSLSGGSDTQYF | TGTGCCAGCAGCTTAAGCGGGGGGTCAGATACGCAGTATTTT
TRBJ2-3 | TRBV4-1 | once | TRBD1 | CASSQGRPGQNLTDTQYF | TGCGCCAGCAGCCAGGGTCGTCCGGGACAGAATCTCACAGATACGCAGTATTTT
TRBJ2-2 | TRBV30 | few | NA | CAWSKGQPGELFF | TGTGCCTGGAGTAAAGGACAGCCCGGGGAGCTGTTTTTT
TRBJ2-7 | TRBV19 | NA | TRBD2 | CASSTAGGSYEQYF | TGTGCCAGTAGTACAGCGGGGGGTTCCTACGAGCAGTACTTC
TRBJ2-3 | TRBV19 | NA | TRBD1 | CASSILQGNTQYF | TGTGCCAGTAGTATCCTACAGGGGAATACGCAGTATTTT
TRBJ2-3 | TRBV7-8 | NA | TRBD2 | CASSIEGTSIFSTSADTQYF | TGTGCCAGCAGTATAGAGGGGACTAGCATTTTTTCAACTTCGGCAGATACGCAGTATTTT
TRBJ2-7 | TRBV5-1 | NA | NA | CASSLGGAGDYEQYF | TGCGCCAGCAGCTTGGGAGGGGCAGGGGACTACGAGCAGTACTTC
TRBJ2-1 | TRBV5-6 | NA | NA | CASSLGGIAYNEQFF | TGTGCCAGCAGCTTGGGAGGAATAGCCTACAATGAGCAGTTCTTC
TRBJ2-7 | TRBV7-8 | NA | NA | CASSWFRGTAYEQYF | TGTGCCAGCAGCTGGTTCCGGGGGACCGCCTACGAGCAGTACTTC
TRBJ1-2 | TRBV5-4 | NA | TRBD1 | CASTTGGYYGYTF | TGTGCCAGCACGACAGGGGGCTACTATGGCTACACCTTC
TRBJ1-1 | TRBV2 | once | NA | CASSEYYGGTEAFF | TGTGCCAGCAGTGAATATTACGGGGGAACTGAAGCTTTCTTT
TRBJ1-2 | TRBV5-6 | NA | TRBD1 | CASSPGTAETF | TGTGCCAGCAGCCCCGGGACAGCGGAGACCTTC
TRBJ1-1 | TRBV5-1 | NA | TRBD1 | CASSLATGAGSYEAFF | TGCGCCAGCAGCTTGGCCACAGGGGCAGGCTCGTATGAAGCTTTCTTT
TRBJ2-3 | TRBV19 | NA | TRBD2 | CASSVGTNGDTQYF | TGTGCCAGTAGTGTAGGGACTAACGGGGATACGCAGTATTTT